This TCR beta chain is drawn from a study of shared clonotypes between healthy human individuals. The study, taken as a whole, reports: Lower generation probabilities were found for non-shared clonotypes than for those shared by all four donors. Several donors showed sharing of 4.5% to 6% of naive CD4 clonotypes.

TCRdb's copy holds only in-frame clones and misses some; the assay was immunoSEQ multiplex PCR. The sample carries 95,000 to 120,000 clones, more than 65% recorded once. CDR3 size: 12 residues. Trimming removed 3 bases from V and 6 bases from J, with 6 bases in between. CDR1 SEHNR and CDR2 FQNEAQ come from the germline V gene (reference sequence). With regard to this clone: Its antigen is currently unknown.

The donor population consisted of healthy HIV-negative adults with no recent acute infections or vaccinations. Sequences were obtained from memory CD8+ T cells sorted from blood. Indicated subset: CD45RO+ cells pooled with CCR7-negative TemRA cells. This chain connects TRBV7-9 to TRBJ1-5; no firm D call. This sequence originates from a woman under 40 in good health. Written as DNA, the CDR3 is TGTGCCAGCAGCTTTTATGGTCAGCCCCAGCATTTT. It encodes CASSFYGQPQHF.